Presented here are 24 T cell receptor beta chains from one specimen sequenced in a study of T cells after posttransplantation cyclophosphamide. Treatment was busulfan-fludarabine conditioning, a marrow graft, and cyclophosphamide on days +3 and +4. The table came from immunoSEQ multiplex PCR; TCRdb's copy has only in-frame clones and leaves some out. This sample carries approximately 7,300 clones, none of them present only once. The specimen comprised PBMCs, sampled after allogeneic stem cell transplant with posttransplant cyclophosphamide. Every receptor here comes from a female patient in her 50s who received an allogeneic stem cell transplant from an unrelated donor, was CMV-positive, and had acute GVHD only. The graft donor may be the source of some T cells.

This clone was found many times. V usage is TRBV6-5 and J usage is TRBJ2-5, with 11 bases identical to TRBD2. The J call may not be correct, given that the DNA end is closer to TRBJ2-7. CDR1 is MNHEY, CDR2 SVGAGI, per germline. The CDR3 is 15 amino acids. Here the CDR3 reads CASSLRTSGWGEQYF. As DNA, the CDR3 is TGTGCCAGCAGTTTGAGGACTAGCGGGTGGGGCGAGCAGTACTTC.

This clone was seen at least ten times. The chain has TRBV5-8 and TRBJ2-7, with TRBD2 identical over 15 bases. Germline V gives CDR1 SGHTS, CDR2 YDEGEE. The CDR3 consists of 15 residues. After removal of 6 bases from V and 5 bases from J, the junction contained 6 bases not matched to a gene. CDR3 region: CASILGLAGGHEQYF. CDR3 bases: TGTGCCAGCATACTCGGACTAGCGGGAGGGCACGAGCAGTACTTC.

This clone was seen many times. The chain links TRBV9 to TRBJ1-2, with D possibly TRBD1 on 5 matching bases. CDR3 size: 12 residues. The germline gives CDR1 SGDLS, CDR2 YYNGEE. Trimming shortened V by 5 bases and J by 5 bases, and 10 bases separated the two germline ends. The CDR3 DNA follows: TGTGCCAGCAGGGGAGGGGTTTATGGCTACACCTTC. This sequence encodes CASRGGVYGYTF.

Many counts were recorded for this clone. This chain joins TRBV6-5 and TRBJ2-7, with a weak D call TRBD1 (6 bases). The V and J ends lost 8 bases and 2 bases respectively, with 13 bases between them. CDR1 and CDR2 from the germline V gene are MNHEY and SVGAGI. This CDR3 spans 13 amino acids. The CDR3 protein is CASSRTDPYEQYF. Here the CDR3 DNA reads TGTGCCAGCTCCAGGACAGACCCCTACGAGCAGTACTTC.

This rearrangement joins TRBV9 to TRBJ2-1; D remains ambiguous. Trimming cost V 0 bases and J 6 bases, with 13 bases left between them. CDR1 is SGDLS, CDR2 YYNGEE, per germline. This CDR3 has 15 residues. CDR3 in amino acids: CASSVEPSVPNEQFF. CDR3 nucleotide sequence: TGTGCCAGCAGCGTAGAGCCCAGCGTCCCCAATGAGCAGTTCTTC.

At least ten counts were recorded for this clone. V usage is TRBV28 and J usage is TRBJ2-4; D possibly corresponds to TRBD2 (6 bases). The CDR3 is 16 residues long. CDR1 is MDHEN, CDR2 SYDVKM, per germline. Trimming shortened V by 7 bases and J by 7 bases, and 23 bases separated the two germline ends. CDR3 coding DNA: TGTGCCAGCACCACCGGGCTCGGAGGGAATCGGAACATTCAGTACTTC. Protein product: CASTTGLGGNRNIQYF.

This clone has more than one count but fewer than ten. The gene calls are TRBV19 and TRBJ2-3, with 10 nucleotides matching TRBD2. J gave up 0 bases and V 9 bases, and 12 bases lay outside the gene matches. CDR1 LNHDA and CDR2 SQIVND come from the germline V gene (reference sequence). The CDR3 loop spans 17 amino acids. The CDR3 sequence is CASRGSGRGSSTDTQYF. The CDR3 region has the DNA TGTGCCAGCAGGGGGAGCGGGAGGGGTAGTAGCACAGATACGCAGTATTTT.

By frequency in the sample, this clone is medium-sized. J is TRBJ2-2 and V is TRBV4-3, with D possibly TRBD2 on 6 matching bases. V lost 2 bases, J lost 0 bases, and 10 bases lay in between. The CDR3 consists of 16 residues. CDR1 and CDR2 (germline): LGHNA, YSLEER. CDR3 nucleotide sequence: TGCGCCAGCAGCCAATACGGGGGAGCGAACACCGGGGAGCTGTTTTTT. Translating it yields CASSQYGGANTGELFF.

The chain uses TRBV2 and TRBJ2-6; tentatively, D is TRBD1 (6 bases). The CDR3 runs to 15 residues. Per the germline V gene, CDR1 is SNHLY and CDR2 is FYNNEI. V was trimmed by 6 bases and J by 4 bases, leaving 13 bases between them. The CDR3 protein is CASSLTGIGANVLTF. In DNA form, the CDR3 reads TGTGCCAGCAGCCTTACAGGGATCGGGGCCAACGTCCTGACTTTC. Looking up the rest from reference TRBV2 and TRBJ2-6 gives the full variable domain: EPEVTQTPSHQVTQMGQEVILRCVPISNHLYFYWYRQILGQKVEFLVSFYNNEISEKSEIFDDQFSVERPDGSNFTLKIRSTKLEDSAMYFCASSLTGIGANVLTFGAGSRLTVL.

This clone occurred many times. V gene TRBV5-6 combines with J gene TRBJ2-7, with 8 bases aligning to TRBD2. The CDR3 runs 15 residues. Losses at the gene ends were 3 bases for V and 0 bases for J; bases not matched to a gene: 5. Germline-derived CDR1 and CDR2 are SGHDT and YYEEEE. CDR3: CASSSISGTSYEQYF. The DNA of the CDR3 is TGTGCCAGCAGCTCAATTAGCGGGACCTCCTACGAGCAGTACTTC.

This clone was seen ten or more times. The chain uses TRBV5-1 and TRBJ1-1; D may be TRBD1 (6 bases). The CDR3 is 14 residues long. The V gene's germline CDR1 is SGHRS and CDR2 YFSETQ. The V gene lost 0 bases and the J gene lost 1 base, with 7 bases spanning the gap. The CDR3 protein is CASSLVGGNTEAFF. Written as DNA, the CDR3 is TGCGCCAGCAGCTTGGTAGGGGGGAACACTGAAGCTTTCTTT.

This clone was observed at least ten times. This sequence joins TRBV6-1 and TRBJ2-5; D is perhaps TRBD2 (5 bases). The V gene's germline CDR1 is MNHNS and CDR2 SASEGT. V shed 1 base and J shed 2 bases, with 8 bases lying between them. This CDR3 is 14 amino acids long. In nucleotides, the CDR3 is TGTGCCAGCAGTGAAGGAGGGATTCAAGAGACCCAGTACTTC. It encodes CASSEGGIQETQYF.

This clone has ten or more counts. Mismatch with germline at one junction end may stem from a read error. The genes are TRBV20-1 and TRBJ1-3; D is undetermined. The CDR3 spans 11 residues. Looked up from germline, CDR1 is DFQATT and CDR2 is SNEGSKA (reference sequence). CDR3 sequence reads: CSVNLGDTIYF. In DNA form, the CDR3 reads TGCAGCGTAAACCTTGGAGACACCATATATTTT.

This clone has a count of ten or more. J is TRBJ2-7 and V is TRBV10-3, with 8 bases matching TRBD2. V dropped 2 bases and J dropped 4; count of bases not matched to a gene: 10. The germline CDR1 and CDR2 sequences are ENHRY and SYGVKD. This CDR3 comprises 16 residues. The DNA for the CDR3 is TGTGCCATCAGTGAGCTTTCGAGCGGGAGATGGTACGAGCAGTACTTC. Translation: CAISELSSGRWYEQYF.

This clone was observed many times. The chain links TRBV12-5 to TRBJ2-3; TRBD2 might be the D (6 bases). The length of the CDR3 is 14 residues. With 8 bases removed from V and 0 bases from J, the gap between germline ends came to 12 bases. Germline V gene lookup returns CDR1 LGHNT and CDR2 FRNRAP. The CDR3 sequence: CASNGSRSTDTQYF. In nucleotides, the CDR3 is TGTGCTAGTAACGGGAGCAGGAGCACAGATACGCAGTATTTT.

This clone counts as medium-sized. The chain carries TRBV7-9 and TRBJ1-4; D not resolved. The ends were cut back, 5 bases at V and 0 bases at J, with 13 bases in the middle. CDR1 and CDR2 from the germline V gene are SEHNR and FQNEAQ (reference sequence). The CDR3 totals 16 residues. The CDR3 protein is CASSAPRGATNEKLFF. DNA for the CDR3: TGTGCCAGCAGCGCCCCCCGGGGAGCAACTAATGAAAAACTGTTTTTT.

This clone has a count of ten or more. The gene calls are TRBV6-1 and TRBJ1-1; TRBD1 matches 10 bases. CDR1 is MNHNS, CDR2 SASEGT, per germline. This CDR3 is 15 amino acids long. J was trimmed by 1 base and V by 11 bases; bases with no gene match: 10. CDR3 in DNA: TGTGCCGCAAGGCGGGACAGGGGCCCGAACACTGAAGCTTTCTTT. It is translated as CAARRDRGPNTEAFF.

This clone was recorded at least ten times. The gene calls are TRBV6-5 and TRBJ1-2; TRBD1 agrees at 9 bases. There are 14 residues in the CDR3. CDR1 and CDR2 from the germline V gene are MNHEY and SVGAGI. V was pared by 6 bases and J by 5 bases, with 7 bases of the junction left unmatched. CDR3 sequence reads: CASSLSGTGYGYTF. The CDR3 DNA follows: TGTGCCAGCAGCCTATCCGGGACAGGGTATGGCTACACCTTC.

This clone was detected ten times or more. The genes are TRBV9 and TRBJ2-7; D perhaps matches TRBD2 (6 bases). V lost 3 bases and J 3 bases, leaving 10 bases between the germline ends. CDR1 is SGDLS, CDR2 YYNGEE, per germline. This CDR3 has 13 residues. CDR3 DNA sequence: TGTGCCAGCAGCGCCCACGGGGGCTACGAGCAGTACTTC. This sequence encodes CASSAHGGYEQYF.

This clone has a count of ten or more. The chain uses TRBV19 and TRBJ2-3, with D possibly being TRBD2 (5 bases). Germline-derived CDR1 and CDR2 are LNHDA and SQIVND (reference sequence). V lost 7 bases and J 0 bases, leaving 14 bases between the germline ends. CDR3 length equals 15 residues. CDR3 amino acids: CASTHSAASTDTQYF. The DNA of the CDR3 is TGTGCCAGTACCCATTCAGCGGCTAGCACAGATACGCAGTATTTT. Drawing the rest from reference TRBV19 and TRBJ2-3, the complete variable domain is DGGITQSPKYLFRKEGQNVTLSCEQNLNHDAMYWYRQDPGQGLRLIYYSQIVNDFQKGDIAEGYSVSREKKESFPLTVTSAQKNPTAFYLCASTHSAASTDTQYFGPGTRLTVL.

This clone is classed as medium-sized. The chain has TRBV25-1 and TRBJ1-1; the D gene is possibly TRBD1 (5 bases). This CDR3 contains 14 residues. Trimming pared 6 bases from V and 4 bases from J, leaving 15 bases between. Germline CDR1 reads MGHDK; CDR2 reads SYGVNS. CDR3 region: CASRTREFGTEAFF. In DNA, the CDR3 is TGTGCCAGCAGGACCAGGGAATTTGGCACTGAAGCTTTCTTT.

This clone showed up just a few times. CDR3 DNA: TGTGCCAGCTCCCCCATCGAGTACAATCAGCCCCAGCATTTT. It translates to CASSPIEYNQPQHF. V usage is TRBV18 and J usage is TRBJ1-5; unclear D gene. CDR1 is KGHSH, CDR2 LQKENI, per germline. The CDR3 runs 14 residues. V lost 6 bases and J 3 bases, leaving 12 bases between the germline ends.

This clone was detected many times. The CDR3 nucleotides read TGTGCCAGCAGTTTAGGGCAGGGGCTGTGGCTGAACACTGAAGCTTTCTTT. Its protein product is CASSLGQGLWLNTEAFF. This chain connects TRBV28 to TRBJ1-1; perhaps TRBD1 as D (6 bases). From germline, CDR1 is MDHEN and CDR2 SYDVKM. The CDR3 has 17 residues. V lost 2 bases and J 0 bases, leaving 16 bases between the germline ends.

This clone occurred many times. The J gene is TRBJ2-7, the V gene TRBV5-4; 7 bases match TRBD2. Trimming removed 2 bases from V and 2 bases from J; junction bases left unmatched: 4. Per germline, CDR1 SGHNT and CDR2 YYREEE (reference sequence). The CDR3 covers 14 residues. In DNA, the CDR3 is TGTGCCAGCAGCTTAGAGGGAGGGGCCTACGAGCAGTACTTC. It translates to CASSLEGGAYEQYF.